The entry below gives a single TCR beta chain sequence along with its context. Its antigen remains unknown. This sample was taken from a study of shared clonotypes between healthy human individuals. General study findings and limits: Researchers found naive subsets generally carried larger estimated richness than memory subsets.

Repertoires were generated with immunoSEQ multiplex PCR, while TCRdb's copy carries only in-frame clones and drops some. The data hold hundreds of thousands of clones, with roughly 95% observed a single time. Germline V CDR1 and CDR2: LNHDA, SQIVND (reference sequence). This CDR3 comprises 13 residues. With V trimmed by 1 base and J by 7 bases, 3 bases remained unmatched. In the naive CD8 group, cells lacked CD45RO and were positively selected for CCR7, so terminally differentiated effector memory CD45RA+ cells were left out. Sequencing was done on a sample of naive CD8+ T cells sorted from blood. This sequence was found in a woman aged 25 to 39 in good health. The chain links TRBV19 to TRBJ2-7, with 8 bases fitting TRBD1. The CDR3 protein is CASSIVQGGEQYF. The CDR3 DNA reads TGTGCCAGTAGTATAGTACAGGGGGGAGAGCAGTACTTC. Full variable domain (remainder filled in from reference TRBV19 and TRBJ2-7): DGGITQSPKYLFRKEGQNVTLSCEQNLNHDAMYWYRQDPGQGLRLIYYSQIVNDFQKGDIAEGYSVSREKKESFPLTVTSAQKNPTAFYLCASSIVQGGEQYFGPGTRLTVT.